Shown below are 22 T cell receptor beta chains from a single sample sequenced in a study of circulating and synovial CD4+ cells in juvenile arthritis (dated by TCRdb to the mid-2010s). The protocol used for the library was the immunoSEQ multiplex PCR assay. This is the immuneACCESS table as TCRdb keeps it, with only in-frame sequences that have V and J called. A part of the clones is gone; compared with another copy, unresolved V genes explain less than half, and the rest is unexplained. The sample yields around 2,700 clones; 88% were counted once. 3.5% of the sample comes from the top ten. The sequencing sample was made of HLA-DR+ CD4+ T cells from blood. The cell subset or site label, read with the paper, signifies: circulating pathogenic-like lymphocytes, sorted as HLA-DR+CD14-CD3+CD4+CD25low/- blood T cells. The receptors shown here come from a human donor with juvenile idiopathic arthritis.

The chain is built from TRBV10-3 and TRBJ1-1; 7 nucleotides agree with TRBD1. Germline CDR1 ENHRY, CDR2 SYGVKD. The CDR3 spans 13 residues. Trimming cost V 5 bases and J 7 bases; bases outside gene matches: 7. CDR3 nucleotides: TGTGCCATCAGTCCATCTACAGGGGTTGAAGCTTTCTTT. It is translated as CAISPSTGVEAFF.

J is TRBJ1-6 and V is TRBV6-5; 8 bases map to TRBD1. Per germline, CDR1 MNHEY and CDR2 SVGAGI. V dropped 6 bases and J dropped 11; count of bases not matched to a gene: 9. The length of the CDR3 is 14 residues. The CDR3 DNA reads TGTGCCAGCAGGCGAGACAGGGGCGATCCACCCCTCCACTTT. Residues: CASRRDRGDPPLHF.

The CDR3 sequence is CASSLLGGRAGETQYF. CDR3 coding DNA: TGTGCCAGCAGCTTACTGGGGGGGAGAGCCGGAGAGACCCAGTACTTC. The chain uses TRBV7-9 and TRBJ2-5; TRBD2 matches 7 bases. The CDR3 covers 16 residues. Germline V gene lookup returns CDR1 SEHNR and CDR2 FQNEAQ (reference sequence). V lost 2 bases, J lost 4 bases, and 10 bases stayed unmatched.

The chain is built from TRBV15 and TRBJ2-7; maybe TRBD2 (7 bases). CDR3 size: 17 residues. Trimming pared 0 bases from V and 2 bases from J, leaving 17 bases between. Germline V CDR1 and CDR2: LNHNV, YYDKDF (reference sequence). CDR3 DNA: TGTGCCACCAGCAGAGATTGGGCGGCGGGGGCCACCTACGAGCAGTACTTC. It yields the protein CATSRDWAAGATYEQYF.

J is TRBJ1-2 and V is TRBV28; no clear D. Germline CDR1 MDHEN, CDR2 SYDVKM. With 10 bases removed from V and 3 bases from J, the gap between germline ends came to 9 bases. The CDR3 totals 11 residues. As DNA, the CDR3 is TGTGCCACACGGCGGCACTATGGCTACACCTTC. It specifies CATRRHYGYTF.

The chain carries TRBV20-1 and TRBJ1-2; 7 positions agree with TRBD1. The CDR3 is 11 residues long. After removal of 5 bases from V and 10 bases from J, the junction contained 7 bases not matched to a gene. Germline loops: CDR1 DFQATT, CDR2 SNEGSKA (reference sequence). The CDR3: CSAPGTVYYTF. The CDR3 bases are TGCAGTGCTCCCGGGACAGTATACTACACCTTC.

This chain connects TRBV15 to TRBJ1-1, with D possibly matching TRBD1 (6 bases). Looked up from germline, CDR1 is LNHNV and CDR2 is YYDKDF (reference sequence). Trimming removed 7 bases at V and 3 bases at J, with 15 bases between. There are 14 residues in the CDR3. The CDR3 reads CATTGGHSDTEAFF. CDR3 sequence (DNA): TGTGCCACCACGGGGGGACATTCGGACACTGAAGCTTTCTTT. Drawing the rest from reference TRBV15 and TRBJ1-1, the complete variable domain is DAMVIQNPRYQVTQFGKPVTLSCSQTLNHNVMYWYQQKSSQAPKLLFHYYDKDFNNEADTPDNFQSRRPNTSFCFLDIRSPGLGDTAMYLCATTGGHSDTEAFFGQGTRLTVV.

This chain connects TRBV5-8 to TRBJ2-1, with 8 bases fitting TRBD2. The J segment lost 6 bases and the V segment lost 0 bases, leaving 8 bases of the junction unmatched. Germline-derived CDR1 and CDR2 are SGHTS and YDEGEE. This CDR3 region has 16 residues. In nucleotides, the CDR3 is TGTGCCAGCAGCTTGGTAGCGGGACTAGGAGGCAATGAGCAGTTCTTC. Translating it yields CASSLVAGLGGNEQFF.

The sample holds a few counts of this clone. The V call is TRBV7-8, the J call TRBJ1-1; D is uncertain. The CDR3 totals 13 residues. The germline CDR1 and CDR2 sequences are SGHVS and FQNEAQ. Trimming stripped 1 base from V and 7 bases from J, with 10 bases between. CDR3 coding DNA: TGTGCCAGCAGCTTAGTAGTTCCGGGTGAAGCTTTCTTT. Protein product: CASSLVVPGEAFF.

The CDR3 region is CASSPPMDRAGYTF. The CDR3 DNA is TGTGCCAGCAGCCCTCCCATGGACAGGGCTGGCTACACCTTC. J is TRBJ1-2 and V is TRBV7-9, with 8 bases that match TRBD1. Germline CDR1 and CDR2: SEHNR and FQNEAQ (reference sequence). V shed 5 bases and J 7 bases; nucleotides not matched to a gene: 9. The CDR3 totals 14 residues.

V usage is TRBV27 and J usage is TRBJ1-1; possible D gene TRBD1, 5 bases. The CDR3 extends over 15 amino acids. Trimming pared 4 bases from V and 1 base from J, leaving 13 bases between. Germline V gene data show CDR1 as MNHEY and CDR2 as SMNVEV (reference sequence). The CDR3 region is CASSSQGNGNTEAFF. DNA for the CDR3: TGTGCCAGCAGTTCCCAGGGAAATGGGAACACTGAAGCTTTCTTT.

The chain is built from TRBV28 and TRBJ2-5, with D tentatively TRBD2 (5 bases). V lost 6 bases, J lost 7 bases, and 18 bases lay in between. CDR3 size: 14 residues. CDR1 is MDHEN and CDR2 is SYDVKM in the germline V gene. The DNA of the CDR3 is TGTGCCAGCAGGTCACTAGGTTTAGTTGGGACCCAGTACTTC. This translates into CASRSLGLVGTQYF.

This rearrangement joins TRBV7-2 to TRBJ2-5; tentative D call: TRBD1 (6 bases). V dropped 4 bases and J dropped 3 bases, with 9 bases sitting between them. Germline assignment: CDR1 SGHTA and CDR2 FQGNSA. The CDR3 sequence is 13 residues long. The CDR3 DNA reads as TGTGCCAGCAGCTCTTACAGGGAAGAGACCCAGTACTTC. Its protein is CASSSYREETQYF.

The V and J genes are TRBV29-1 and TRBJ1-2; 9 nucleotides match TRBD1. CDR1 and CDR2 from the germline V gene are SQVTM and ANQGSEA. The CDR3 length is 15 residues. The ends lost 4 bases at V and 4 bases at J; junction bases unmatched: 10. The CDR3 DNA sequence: TGCAGCGTTGGGGACAGGGAATACCAGTCCTATGGCTACACCTTC. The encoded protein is CSVGDREYQSYGYTF.

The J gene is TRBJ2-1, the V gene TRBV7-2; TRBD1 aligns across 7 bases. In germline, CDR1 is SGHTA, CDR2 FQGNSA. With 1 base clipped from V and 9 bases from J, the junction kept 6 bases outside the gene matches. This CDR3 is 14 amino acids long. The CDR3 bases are TGTGCCAGCAGCTTAGAGACAGGGCCTAGTGAGCAGTTCTTC. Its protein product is CASSLETGPSEQFF. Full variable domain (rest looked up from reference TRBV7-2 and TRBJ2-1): GAGVSQSPSNKVTEKGKDVELRCDPISGHTALYWYRQSLGQGLEFLIYFQGNSAPDKSGLPSDRFSAERTGGSVSTLTIQRTQQEDSAVYLCASSLETGPSEQFFGPGTRLTVL.

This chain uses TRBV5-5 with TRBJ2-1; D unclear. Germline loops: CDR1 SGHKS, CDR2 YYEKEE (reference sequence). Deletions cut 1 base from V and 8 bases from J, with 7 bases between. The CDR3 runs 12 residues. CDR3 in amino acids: CASSLMEYEQFF. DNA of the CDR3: TGTGCCAGCAGCTTGATGGAGTATGAGCAGTTCTTC.

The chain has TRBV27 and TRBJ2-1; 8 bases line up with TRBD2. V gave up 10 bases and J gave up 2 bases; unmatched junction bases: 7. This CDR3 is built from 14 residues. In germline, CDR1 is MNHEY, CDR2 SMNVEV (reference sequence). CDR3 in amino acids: CATGRGIPYNEQFF. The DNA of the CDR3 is TGTGCCACCGGGAGGGGGATCCCCTACAATGAGCAGTTCTTC.

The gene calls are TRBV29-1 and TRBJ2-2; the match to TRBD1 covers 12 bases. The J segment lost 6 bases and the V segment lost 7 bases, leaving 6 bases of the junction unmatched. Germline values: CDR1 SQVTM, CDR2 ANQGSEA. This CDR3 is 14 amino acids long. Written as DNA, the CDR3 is TGCAGCGCCCGGGACAGGGGGCTTCCCGGGGAGCTGTTTTTT. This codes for CSARDRGLPGELFF.

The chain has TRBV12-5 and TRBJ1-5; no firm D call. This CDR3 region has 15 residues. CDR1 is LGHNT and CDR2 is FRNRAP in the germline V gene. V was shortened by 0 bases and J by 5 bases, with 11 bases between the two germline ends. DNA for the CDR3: TGTGCTAGTGGTTTGGTAGCGGGTGGAGATCAGCCCCAGCATTTT. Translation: CASGLVAGGDQPQHF.

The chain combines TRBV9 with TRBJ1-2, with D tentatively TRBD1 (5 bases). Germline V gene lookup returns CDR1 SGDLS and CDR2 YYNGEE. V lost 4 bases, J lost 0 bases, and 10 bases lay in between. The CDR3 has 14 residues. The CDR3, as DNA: TGTGCCAGCAGCTTAGACAGAGCTAACTATGGCTACACCTTC. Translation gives CASSLDRANYGYTF.

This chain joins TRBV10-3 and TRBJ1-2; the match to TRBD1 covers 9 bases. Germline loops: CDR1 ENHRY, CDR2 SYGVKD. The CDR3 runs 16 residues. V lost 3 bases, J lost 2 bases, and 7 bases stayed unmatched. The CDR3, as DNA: TGTGCCATCAGTGAAGGTCTGACAGGGGGGAACTATGGCTACACCTTC. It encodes CAISEGLTGGNYGYTF.

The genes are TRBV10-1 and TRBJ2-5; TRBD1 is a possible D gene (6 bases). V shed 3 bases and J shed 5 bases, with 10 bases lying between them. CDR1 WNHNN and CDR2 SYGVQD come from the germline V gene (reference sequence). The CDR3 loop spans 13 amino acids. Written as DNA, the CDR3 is TGCGCCAGCAGTGAAGGGGGTTCCGAGACCCAGTACTTC. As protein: CASSEGGSETQYF.